Below, 28 T cell receptor beta chains from the same sample are listed, as sequenced in a study of T cells in Graves' hyperthyroidism and ophthalmopathy. Amplified TCR beta CDR3 regions came from RNA transcripts. The study used the HTBI primer set for a first-round RT-PCR of the TCR CDR3. One entry per CDR3 protein results from TCRdb running MiXCR on the multiplex PCR reads. The sample carries approximately 490,000 distinct CDR3 sequences, approximately 23% recorded once. Sequenced: blood. The receptors come from a woman in her 70s with Graves' ophthalmopathy.

This clonotype showed up many times. The chain couples TRBV6-1 to TRBJ2-2; D unresolved. The CDR3 sequence is 14 residues long. The germline gives CDR1 MNHNS, CDR2 SASEGT. V lost 5 bases and J 0 bases, leaving 7 bases between the germline ends. In nucleotides, the CDR3 is TGTGCCAGCAGTACACGAACGAACACCGGGGAGCTGTTTTTT. It encodes CASSTRTNTGELFF.

The chain has TRBV5-6 and TRBJ1-5, with D uncertain. V shed 2 bases and J shed 2 bases, with 5 bases lying between them. The germline CDR1 and CDR2 sequences are SGHDT and YYEEEE. The CDR3 has 13 residues. CDR3 DNA sequence: TGTGCCAGCAGCTTTGGCCGCAATCAGCCCCAGCATTTT. It specifies CASSFGRNQPQHF. Filled out from reference TRBV5-6 and TRBJ1-5, the complete variable domain reads DAGVTQSPTHLIKTRGQQVTLRCSPKSGHDTVSWYQQALGQGPQFIFQYYEEEERQRGNFPDRFSGHQFPNYSSELNVNALLLGDSALYLCASSFGRNQPQHFGDGTRLSIL.

This clonotype appeared a few times. This chain links TRBV27 with TRBJ1-5; D is unclear. CDR1 is MNHEY and CDR2 is SMNVEV in the germline V gene (reference sequence). The V and J ends lost 8 bases and 3 bases respectively, with 23 bases between them. The CDR3 length is 17 residues. CDR3: CASGRGLTPRINQPQHF. CDR3 coding DNA: TGTGCCAGCGGGCGAGGACTTACTCCGAGGATCAATCAGCCCCAGCATTTT.

This clonotype was observed a handful of times. The V call is TRBV24-1, the J call TRBJ2-5; D gene ambiguous. This CDR3 comprises 15 residues. V was pared by 4 bases and J by 6 bases, with 17 bases between. The germline V gene encodes CDR1 KGHDR and CDR2 SFDVKD. As DNA, the CDR3 is TGTGCCACCAGTGAAACCCTAGGAACTTGGCAGACCCAGTACTTC. Translating it yields CATSETLGTWQTQYF.

This clonotype was observed a handful of times. CDR3 sequence: CASSKGQGGNQPQHF. DNA of the CDR3: TGTGCCAGCTCTAAGGGACAGGGAGGCAATCAGCCCCAGCATTTT. The gene calls are TRBV18 and TRBJ1-5; 9 bases agree with TRBD1. Germline V gives CDR1 KGHSH, CDR2 LQKENI. Germline trimming cut 6 bases from V and 2 bases from J; bases unmatched to any gene: 5. The CDR3 is made up of 15 amino acids.

There are a few counts of this clonotype. The V gene is TRBV3-1, the J gene TRBJ2-2, with 11 bases that match TRBD2. The germline V gene encodes CDR1 LGHDT and CDR2 YNNKEL (reference sequence). J gave up 5 bases and V 0 bases, and 5 bases lay outside the gene matches. The CDR3 has 17 residues. This CDR3 reads CASSQDSGRAGTGELFF. CDR3 nucleotide sequence: TGTGCCAGCAGCCAAGATAGCGGGAGGGCCGGGACCGGGGAGCTGTTTTTT.

The table lists this clonotype with a count of one. This chain joins TRBV27 and TRBJ2-1; D gene ambiguous. CDR3 length equals 14 residues. Germline V gene data show CDR1 as MNHEY and CDR2 as SMNVEV (reference sequence). Trimming removed 0 bases at V and 5 bases at J, with 8 bases between. The chain's CDR3 is CASSLSRVNNEQFF. In DNA form, the CDR3 reads TGTGCCAGCAGTTTATCAAGGGTTAACAATGAGCAGTTCTTC.

The V gene is TRBV7-2, the J gene TRBJ2-4; D is ambiguous. This CDR3 contains 14 residues. From germline, CDR1 is SGHTA and CDR2 FQGNSA. Trimming removed 0 bases at V and 5 bases at J, with 8 bases between. Written as DNA, the CDR3 is TGTGCCAGCAGCTTAGCTATCGGTGAAAACATTCAGTACTTC. Its translation: CASSLAIGENIQYF.

The V gene is TRBV4-2, the J gene TRBJ1-2; unclear D gene. The V and J ends lost 3 bases and 6 bases respectively, with 14 bases between them. The CDR3 runs to 14 residues. Germline CDR1 is LGHNA and CDR2 is YNFKEQ. The CDR3 spells CASSQSGHRDGYTF. The CDR3 bases are TGTGCCAGCAGCCAGTCAGGCCATCGGGATGGCTACACCTTC.

This clonotype was observed a few times. The chain joins TRBV15 to TRBJ1-5; no clear D. The CDR3 has 13 amino acids. V dropped 0 bases and J dropped 4 bases, with 4 bases sitting between them. Germline CDR1 reads LNHNV; CDR2 reads YYDKDF (reference sequence). The DNA of the CDR3 is TGTGCCACCAGCAGAGAGGGGAATCAGCCCCAGCATTTT. Translated: CATSREGNQPQHF.

V gene TRBV20-1 combines with J gene TRBJ1-5, with a weak D call TRBD1 (5 bases). The V end was cut by 5 bases, the J end by 4 bases, with 15 bases between. The CDR3 runs 14 residues. In germline, CDR1 is DFQATT, CDR2 SNEGSKA (reference sequence). CDR3 region: CSALAGPENQPQHF. CDR3 in DNA: TGCAGTGCTCTCGCGGGGCCGGAGAATCAGCCCCAGCATTTT.

V is TRBV18 and J is TRBJ1-4, with TRBD1 matching over 9 bases. Trimming removed 8 bases from V and 5 bases from J; junction bases left unmatched: 3. This CDR3 has 13 residues. Germline V gene sequence: CDR1 KGHSH, CDR2 LQKENI. The chain's CDR3 is CASRGTGNEKLFF. In DNA, the CDR3 is TGTGCCAGCCGCGGGACAGGGAATGAAAAACTGTTTTTT.

A remark on this clonotype: The junction shows a germline mismatch at one end, possibly a read error. V is TRBV7-2 and J is TRBJ1-5; the D gene is possibly TRBD1 (5 bases). The CDR3 contains 14 residues. Germline V gene sequence: CDR1 SGHTA, CDR2 FQGNSA. DNA for the CDR3: TGTGCCAGTACTTCCTTCGTGGGGGTTCAGCCCCATCATTTT. This sequence encodes CASTSFVGVQPHHF.

This clonotype was recorded a few times. The chain recombines TRBV5-1 with TRBJ2-5; 7 bases agree with TRBD1. V lost 4 bases and J lost 4; bases outside the gene matches: 7. The CDR3 is made up of 14 amino acids. In germline, CDR1 is SGHRS, CDR2 YFSETQ. Here the CDR3 reads CASSRVTGRETQYF. The CDR3, as DNA: TGCGCCAGCAGCCGGGTGACAGGGCGAGAGACCCAGTACTTC.

This sequence joins TRBV24-1 and TRBJ2-1; D call uncertain. The CDR3 is 13 amino acids. Germline CDR1 reads KGHDR; CDR2 reads SFDVKD. V lost 5 bases and J lost 4, with 8 bases in between. CDR3: CATSAPVYNEQFF. The CDR3 bases are TGTGCCACCAGTGCTCCCGTTTACAATGAGCAGTTCTTC.

This clonotype was recorded at least ten times. Sequence at one end of the junction differs from germline and may be a read error. This chain links TRBV5-1 with TRBJ2-3; D gene uncertain. This CDR3 is built from 14 residues. From germline, CDR1 is SGHRS and CDR2 YFSETQ. The CDR3 bases are TGTGCCAGCAGTTTAGGGCGGAGCACAGATACGCAGTATTTT. This sequence encodes CASSLGRSTDTQYF.

This rearrangement joins TRBV5-1 to TRBJ2-6; D is possibly TRBD1 (6 bases). This CDR3 spans 15 amino acids. The germline CDR1 and CDR2 sequences are SGHRS and YFSETQ. V lost 5 bases, J lost 2 bases, and 11 bases lay in between. The CDR3: CASSQGNPGANVLTF. CDR3 nucleotides: TGCGCCAGCAGTCAGGGGAACCCTGGGGCCAACGTCCTGACTTTC.

This clonotype was observed many times. The chain carries TRBV28 and TRBJ1-2, with D tentatively TRBD1 (6 bases). The germline gives CDR1 MDHEN, CDR2 SYDVKM. The CDR3 runs 14 residues. Trimming removed 8 bases from V and 7 bases from J, with 20 bases in between. DNA for the CDR3: TGTGCCAGCCTAACTGGGGGCAGGGTTGGTGGCTACACCTTC. This gives the protein CASLTGGRVGGYTF.

This clonotype was recorded at least ten times. At one end the junction does not follow the germline gene, possibly because of a read error. The V gene is TRBV5-1, the J gene TRBJ1-5; 7 nucleotides align to TRBD1. This CDR3 is built from 13 residues. Per germline, CDR1 SGHRS and CDR2 YFSETQ. CDR3 sequence: CASSLDRDQPQHF. DNA of the CDR3: TGTGCCAGCAGCTTAGACAGGGATCAGCCCCAGCATTTT.

The chain carries TRBV20-1 and TRBJ2-3; D could derive from TRBD1 or TRBD2 (5 bases each). The CDR3 covers 15 residues. CDR1 is DFQATT, CDR2 SNEGSKA, per germline (reference sequence). Trimming pared 3 bases from V and 2 bases from J, leaving 15 bases between. CDR3 DNA sequence: TGCAGTGCTAGCCCGGGGTGGGGGAACACAGATACGCAGTATTTT. This encodes CSASPGWGNTDTQYF.

This clonotype was detected many times. The chain couples TRBV7-2 to TRBJ1-1; D gene uncertain. The V gene lost 2 bases and the J gene lost 5 bases, with 9 bases spanning the gap. The CDR3 is 13 residues long. Germline V gene sequence: CDR1 SGHTA, CDR2 FQGNSA. CDR3 protein: CASSLRGRTEAFF. CDR3 bases: TGTGCCAGCAGCTTAAGAGGGCGGACTGAAGCTTTCTTT.

Only a few counts were recorded for this clonotype. The genes are TRBV24-1 and TRBJ2-1; D ambiguous. CDR3 length: 13 amino acids. Germline CDR1 reads KGHDR; CDR2 reads SFDVKD. The V and J ends lost 3 bases and 10 bases respectively, with 12 bases between them. The CDR3: CATSDPNQVEQFF. CDR3 in DNA: TGTGCCACCAGTGATCCGAACCAGGTGGAGCAGTTCTTC.

The chain carries TRBV19 and TRBJ2-5; 8 positions agree with TRBD2. This CDR3 has 15 amino acids. CDR1 is LNHDA and CDR2 is SQIVND in the germline V gene (reference sequence). Losses at the gene ends were 2 bases for V and 5 bases for J; bases not matched to a gene: 7. CDR3 nucleotides: TGTGCCAGTAGTATACGGGAGGGCCTGGTTGAGACCCAGTACTTC. Amino acid sequence: CASSIREGLVETQYF.

The genes are TRBV12-3 or TRBV12-4 and TRBJ2-7; D uncertain. With 6 bases removed from V and 2 bases from J, the gap between germline ends came to 17 bases. The CDR3 is made up of 15 amino acids. CDR3 residues: CASREDPSHTYEQYF. The CDR3 DNA reads TGTGCCAGCAGGGAAGACCCAAGCCATACCTACGAGCAGTACTTC.

This chain links TRBV3-1 with TRBJ2-7; D is perhaps TRBD2 (5 bases). Germline CDR1 LGHDT, CDR2 YNNKEL (reference sequence). The CDR3 is 17 amino acids. Trimming removed 4 bases at V and 3 bases at J, with 22 bases between. CDR3 coding DNA: TGTGCCAGCAGCCGTCGAGGAGGTCGGTCGTTTGGCTACGAGCAGTACTTC. It encodes CASSRRGGRSFGYEQYF.

This clonotype was counted ten times or more. The chain uses TRBV29-1 and TRBJ2-7; TRBD1 agrees at 8 bases. This CDR3 has 13 residues. The ends lost 1 base at V and 2 bases at J; junction bases unmatched: 1. CDR1 and CDR2 (germline): SQVTM, ANQGSEA. CDR3: CSVEGQGTYEQYF. DNA of the CDR3: TGCAGCGTTGAAGGACAGGGGACCTACGAGCAGTACTTC.

This clonotype has only a few counts. This chain connects TRBV19 to TRBJ2-2; TRBD2 aligns across 9 bases. V dropped 4 bases and J dropped 7; count of bases not matched to a gene: 7. The CDR3 covers 15 residues. In germline, CDR1 is LNHDA, CDR2 SQIVND (reference sequence). CDR3 DNA: TGTGCCAGTAGTACCATAGCGGGAGTCTACGGGGAGCTGTTTTTT. Its translation is CASSTIAGVYGELFF. The full variable domain, with the rest looked up from reference TRBV19 and TRBJ2-2, is DGGITQSPKYLFRKEGQNVTLSCEQNLNHDAMYWYRQDPGQGLRLIYYSQIVNDFQKGDIAEGYSVSREKKESFPLTVTSAQKNPTAFYLCASSTIAGVYGELFFGEGSRLTVL.

This chain links TRBV6-1 with TRBJ2-7; TRBD1 might be the D (5 bases). The ends were cut back, 4 bases at V and 5 bases at J, with 15 bases in the middle. Per the germline V gene, CDR1 is MNHNS and CDR2 is SASEGT. The CDR3 has 14 amino acids. As DNA, the CDR3 is TGTGCCAGCAGTGCTTCAGGGAATAACGACGAGCAGTACTTC. Translating it yields CASSASGNNDEQYF.